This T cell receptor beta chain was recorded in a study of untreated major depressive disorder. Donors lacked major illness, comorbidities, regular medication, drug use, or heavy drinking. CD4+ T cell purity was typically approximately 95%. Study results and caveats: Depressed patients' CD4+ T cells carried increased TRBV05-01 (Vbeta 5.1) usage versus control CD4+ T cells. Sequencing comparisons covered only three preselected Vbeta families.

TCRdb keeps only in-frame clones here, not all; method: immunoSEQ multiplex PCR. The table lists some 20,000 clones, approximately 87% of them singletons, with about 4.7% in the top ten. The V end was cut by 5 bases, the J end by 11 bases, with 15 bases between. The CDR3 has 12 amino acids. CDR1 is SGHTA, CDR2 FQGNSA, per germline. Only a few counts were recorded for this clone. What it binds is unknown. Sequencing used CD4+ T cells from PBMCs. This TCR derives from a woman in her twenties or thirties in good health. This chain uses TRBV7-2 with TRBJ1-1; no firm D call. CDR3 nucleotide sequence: TGTGCCAGCAGCCCTGGAGCAGGCAATGCTTTCTTT. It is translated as CASSPGAGNAFF.